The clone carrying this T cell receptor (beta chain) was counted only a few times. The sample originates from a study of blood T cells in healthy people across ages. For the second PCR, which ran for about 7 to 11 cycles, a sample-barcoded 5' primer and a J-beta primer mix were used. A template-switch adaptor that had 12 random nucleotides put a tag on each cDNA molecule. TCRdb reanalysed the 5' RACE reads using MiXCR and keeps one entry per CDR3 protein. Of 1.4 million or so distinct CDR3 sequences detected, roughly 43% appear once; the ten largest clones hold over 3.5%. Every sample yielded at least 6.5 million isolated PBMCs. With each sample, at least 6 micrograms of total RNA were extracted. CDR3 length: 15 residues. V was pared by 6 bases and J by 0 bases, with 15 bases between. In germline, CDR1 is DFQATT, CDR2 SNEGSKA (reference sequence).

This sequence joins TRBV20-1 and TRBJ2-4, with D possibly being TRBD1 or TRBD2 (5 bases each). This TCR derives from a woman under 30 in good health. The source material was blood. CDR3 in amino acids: CSAPAEGTAKNIQYF. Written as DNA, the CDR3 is TGCAGTGCCCCAGCTGAGGGGACAGCCAAAAACATTCAGTACTTC.